Listed below are T cell receptor beta chains from one sample, sequenced in a study of shared clonotypes between healthy human individuals. Only in-frame clones appear in the TCRdb table, and some are missing; sequencing was by immunoSEQ multiplex PCR. This table holds around 600,000 clones, roughly 98% found once. The sequencing sample was made of naive CD8+ T cells sorted from blood. These TCRs come from a man younger than 40 in good health. CDR3s include the opening cysteine and the closing phenylalanine or tryptophan.

>TRBJ1-5|TRBV28
CASSPTGASAQPQHF
>TRBJ2-6|TRBV4-1
CASSLRTGEVYGANVLTF
>TRBJ2-6|TRBV7-9
CASSLRKAGANVLTF
>TRBJ2-7|TRBV4-1
CASSQDQDRRLYEQYF
>TRBJ2-3|TRBV27
CASNTPNTDTQYF
>TRBJ2-2|TRBV5-8
CASSLDMANTGELFF
>TRBJ2-3|TRBV14
CATMKGDTQYF
>TRBJ2-7|TRBV9
CASSSGTTPYEQYF
>TRBJ1-2|TRBV7-7
CASSLSFTLSGGYTF
>TRBJ2-1|TRBV5-4
CASSYRLAGGFGNEQFF
>TRBJ1-3|TRBV9
CASSGRGTGTGNTIYF
>TRBJ2-3|TRBV4-1
CASSQGGGDTQYF
>TRBJ2-7|TRBV6-1
CASSELDSPSYEQYF
>TRBJ1-1|TRBV7-9
CASSLTGTGFTEAFF
>TRBJ1-1|TRBV4-1
CASSQDGLIPNTEAFF
>TRBJ2-1|TRBV6-1
CASSLSWGGEQFF
>TRBJ2-7|TRBV13
CASSSAGLTYEQYF
>TRBJ2-2|TRBV7-9
CAGWGGALNTGELFF
>TRBJ2-1|TRBV27
CASSPPFVDEQFF
>TRBJ2-7|TRBV6-4
CARGVEQYF
>TRBJ2-2|TRBV15
CATSERGYTGELFF
>TRBJ2-1|TRBV29-1
CSVELGGLAGESSYNEQFF
>TRBJ2-1|TRBV27
CASSKRESYNEQFF
>TRBJ1-5|TRBV5-4
CASSFSPLGQPQHF
>TRBJ2-6|TRBV25-1
CASSETKTGQSRANVLTF
>TRBJ2-7|TRBV9
CASSSSGGYEQYF
>TRBJ2-1|TRBV5-1
CASSLNNEQFF
>TRBJ2-6|TRBV28
CASSPLMGANVLTF
>TRBJ2-1|TRBV9
CASSVVGLADEQFF
>TRBJ2-1|TRBV7-9
CASEDGNEQFF
>TRBJ1-1|TRBV7-8
CASSLIGGALLMNTEAFF
>TRBJ1-5|TRBV7-8
CASSLVPGSESNQPQHF
>TRBJ2-1|TRBV9
CASSPSGTSSVDEQFF
>TRBJ2-7|TRBV4-1
CASSQLMGRTYEQYF
>TRBJ1-4|TRBV6-1
CAGGPSVATNEKLFF
>TRBJ2-7|TRBV6-5
CASSLLTRSSYEQYF
>TRBJ2-1|TRBV12-5
CASGLTRGEQFF
>TRBJ1-2|TRBV27
CASSLTPPRVDGYTF
>TRBJ2-1|TRBV4-1
CASSQSLAGVNEQFF
>TRBJ1-5|TRBV4-1
CASSQVWGDSNQPQHF
>TRBJ2-7|TRBV11-2
CASSRDYIGEQYF
>TRBJ1-2|TRBV7-2
CASSLEYGYTF
>TRBJ2-2|TRBV5-4
CASSLGGGGTGELFF
>TRBJ2-2|TRBV5-5
CASSLLETGELFF
>TRBJ2-7|TRBV28
CASSPNTGVHEQYF
>TRBJ1-3|TRBV7-6
CASSPGQTGRGNTIYF
>TRBJ2-7|TRBV7-9
CASSPPGGYEQYF